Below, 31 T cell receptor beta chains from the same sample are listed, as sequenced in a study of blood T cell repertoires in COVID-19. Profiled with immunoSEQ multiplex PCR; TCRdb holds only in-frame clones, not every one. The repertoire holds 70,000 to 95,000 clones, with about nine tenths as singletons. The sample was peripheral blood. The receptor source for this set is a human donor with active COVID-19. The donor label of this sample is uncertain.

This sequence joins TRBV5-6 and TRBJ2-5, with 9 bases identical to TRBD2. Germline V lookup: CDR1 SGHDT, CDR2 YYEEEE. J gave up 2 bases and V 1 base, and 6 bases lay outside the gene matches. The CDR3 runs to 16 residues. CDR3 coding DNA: TGTGCCAGCAGCTTGCATAGCGGGGGATTTCAAGAGACCCAGTACTTC. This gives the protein CASSLHSGGFQETQYF. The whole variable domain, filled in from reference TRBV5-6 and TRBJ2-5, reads DAGVTQSPTHLIKTRGQQVTLRCSPKSGHDTVSWYQQALGQGPQFIFQYYEEEERQRGNFPDRFSGHQFPNYSSELNVNALLLGDSALYLCASSLHSGGFQETQYFGPGTRLLVL.

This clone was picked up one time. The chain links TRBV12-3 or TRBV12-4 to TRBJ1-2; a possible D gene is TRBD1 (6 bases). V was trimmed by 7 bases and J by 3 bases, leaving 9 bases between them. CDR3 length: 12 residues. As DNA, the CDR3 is TGTGCCAGCACCCCAGGGGACTATGGCTACACCTTC. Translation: CASTPGDYGYTF.

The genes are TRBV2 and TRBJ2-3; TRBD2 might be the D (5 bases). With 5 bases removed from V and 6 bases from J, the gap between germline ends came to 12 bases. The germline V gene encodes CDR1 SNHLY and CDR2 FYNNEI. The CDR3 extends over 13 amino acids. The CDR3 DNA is TGTGCCAGCAGTCTACTAGGTTATGATACGCAGTATTTT. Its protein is CASSLLGYDTQYF.

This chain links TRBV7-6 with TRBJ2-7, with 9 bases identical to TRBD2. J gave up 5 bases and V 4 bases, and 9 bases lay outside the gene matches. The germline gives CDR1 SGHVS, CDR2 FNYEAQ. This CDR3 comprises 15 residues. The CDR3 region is CASSSTVAGAHEQYF. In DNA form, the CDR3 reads TGTGCCAGCAGCTCGACTGTAGCGGGGGCGCACGAGCAGTACTTC.

DNA of the CDR3: TGTGCCAGCAGCGCTGGTCATATTACAGGGTTATTCGCAGATACGCAGTATTTT. It is translated as CASSAGHITGLFADTQYF. The chain joins TRBV21-1 to TRBJ2-3; the table's D gene call, TRBD1, was not cross checked with the DNA. TRBV21-1 is described as a pseudogene. The CDR3 consists of 18 residues.

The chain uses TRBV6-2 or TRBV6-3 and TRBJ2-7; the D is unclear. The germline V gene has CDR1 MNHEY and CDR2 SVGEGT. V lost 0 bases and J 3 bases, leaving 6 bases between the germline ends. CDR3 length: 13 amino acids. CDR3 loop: CASSYSFFYEQYF. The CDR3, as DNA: TGTGCCAGCAGTTACTCCTTTTTCTACGAGCAGTACTTC.

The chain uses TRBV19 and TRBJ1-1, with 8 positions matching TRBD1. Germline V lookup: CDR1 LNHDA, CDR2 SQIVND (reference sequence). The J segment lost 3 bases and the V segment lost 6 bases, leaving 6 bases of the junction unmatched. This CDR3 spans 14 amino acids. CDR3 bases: TGTGCCAGTAGCCTCGGACAGGGCGACACTGAAGCTTTCTTT. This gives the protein CASSLGQGDTEAFF.

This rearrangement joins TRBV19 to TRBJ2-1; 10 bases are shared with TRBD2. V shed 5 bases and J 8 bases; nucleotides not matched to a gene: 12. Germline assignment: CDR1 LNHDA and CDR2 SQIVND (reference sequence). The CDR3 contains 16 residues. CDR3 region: CASSSERGGGSYEQFF. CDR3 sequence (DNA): TGTGCCAGTAGTTCAGAGCGGGGGGGCGGGTCATATGAGCAGTTCTTC.

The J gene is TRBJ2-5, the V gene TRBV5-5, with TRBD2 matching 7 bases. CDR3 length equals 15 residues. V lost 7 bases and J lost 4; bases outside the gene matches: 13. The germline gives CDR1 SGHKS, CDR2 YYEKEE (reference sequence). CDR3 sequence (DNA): TGTGCCAGCTCACCGGGACTATTCTCTGGAGAGACCCAGTACTTC. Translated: CASSPGLFSGETQYF.

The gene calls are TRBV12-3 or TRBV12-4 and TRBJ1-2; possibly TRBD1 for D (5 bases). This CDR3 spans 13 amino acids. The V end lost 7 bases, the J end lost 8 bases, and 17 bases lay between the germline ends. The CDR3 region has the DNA TGTGCCAGCATCGCAACAGGTCTTAAGGGCTACACCTTC. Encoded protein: CASIATGLKGYTF.

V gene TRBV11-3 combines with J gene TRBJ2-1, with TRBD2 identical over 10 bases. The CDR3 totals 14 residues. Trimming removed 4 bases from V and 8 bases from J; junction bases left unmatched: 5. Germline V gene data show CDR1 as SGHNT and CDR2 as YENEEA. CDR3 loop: CASSSSGGIDEQFF. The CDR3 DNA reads TGTGCCAGCAGCTCTAGCGGGGGTATAGATGAGCAGTTCTTC.

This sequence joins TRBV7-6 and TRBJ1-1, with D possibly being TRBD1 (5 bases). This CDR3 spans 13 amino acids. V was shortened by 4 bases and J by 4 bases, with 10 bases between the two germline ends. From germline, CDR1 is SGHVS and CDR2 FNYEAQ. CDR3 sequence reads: CASSSGGGTEAFF. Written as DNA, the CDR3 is TGTGCCAGCAGCTCCGGCGGGGGCACTGAAGCTTTCTTT.

The CDR3 reads CASSQDLLRTGELFF. CDR3 coding DNA: TGCGCCAGCAGCCAAGATCTCCTTCGCACCGGGGAGCTGTTTTTT. The chain employs TRBV4-3 and TRBJ2-2; D remains unclear. The CDR3 runs 15 residues. Trimming left V 0 bases short and J 4 bases short, with 9 bases between. Germline-derived CDR1 and CDR2 are LGHNA and YSLEER.

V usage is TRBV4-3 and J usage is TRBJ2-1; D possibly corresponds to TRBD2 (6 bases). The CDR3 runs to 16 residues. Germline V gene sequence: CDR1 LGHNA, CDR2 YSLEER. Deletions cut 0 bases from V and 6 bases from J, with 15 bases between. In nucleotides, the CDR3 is TGCGCCAGCAGCCAAGACTATCAGTGGGGACTCAATGAGCAGTTCTTC. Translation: CASSQDYQWGLNEQFF.

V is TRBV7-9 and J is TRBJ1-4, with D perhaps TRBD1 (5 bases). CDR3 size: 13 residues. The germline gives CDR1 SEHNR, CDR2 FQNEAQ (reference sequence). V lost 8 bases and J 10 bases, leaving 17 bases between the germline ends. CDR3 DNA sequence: TGTGCCAGCTCGTTAGGGCAGGGATTAAAACTGTTTTTT. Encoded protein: CASSLGQGLKLFF.

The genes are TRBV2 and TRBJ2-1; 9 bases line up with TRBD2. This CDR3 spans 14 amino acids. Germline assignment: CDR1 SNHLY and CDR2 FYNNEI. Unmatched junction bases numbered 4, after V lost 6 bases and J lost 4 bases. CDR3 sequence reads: CASRGTSRYNEQFF. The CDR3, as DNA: TGTGCCAGCAGGGGGACTAGCCGTTACAATGAGCAGTTCTTC.

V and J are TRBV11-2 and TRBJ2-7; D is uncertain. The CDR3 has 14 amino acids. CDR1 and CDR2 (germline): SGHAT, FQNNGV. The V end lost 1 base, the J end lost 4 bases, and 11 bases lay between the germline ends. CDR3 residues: CASSLGPGGYEQYF. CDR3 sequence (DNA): TGTGCCAGCAGCTTAGGGCCGGGTGGTTACGAGCAGTACTTC.

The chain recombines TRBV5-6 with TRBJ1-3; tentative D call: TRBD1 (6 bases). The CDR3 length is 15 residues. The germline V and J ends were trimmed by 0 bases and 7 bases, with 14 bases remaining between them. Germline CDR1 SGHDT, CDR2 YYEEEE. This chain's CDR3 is CASSLGAGAPNTIYF. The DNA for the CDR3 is TGTGCCAGCAGCTTGGGGGCAGGGGCTCCGAACACCATATATTTT.

CDR3 bases: TGTGCCAGCAGCTTGGGGCAGGCCAATTCACCCCTCCACTTT. Its protein is CASSLGQANSPLHF. The V call is TRBV5-4, the J call TRBJ1-6, with D hard to call. The CDR3 consists of 14 residues. Between the trimmed V and J ends, which lost 0 bases and 7 bases, there was a span of 8 bases. CDR1 is SGHNT, CDR2 YYREEE, per germline (reference sequence).

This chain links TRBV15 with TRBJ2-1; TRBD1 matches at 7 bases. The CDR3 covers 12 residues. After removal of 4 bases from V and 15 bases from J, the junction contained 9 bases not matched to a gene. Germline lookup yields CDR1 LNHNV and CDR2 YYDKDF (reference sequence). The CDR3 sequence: CATSTRQGQLFF. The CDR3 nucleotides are TGTGCCACCAGCACAAGACAGGGCCAGCTGTTCTTC.

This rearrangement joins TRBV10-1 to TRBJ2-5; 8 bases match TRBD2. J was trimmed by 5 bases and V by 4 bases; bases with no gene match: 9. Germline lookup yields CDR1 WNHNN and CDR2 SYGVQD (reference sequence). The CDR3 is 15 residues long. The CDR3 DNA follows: TGCGCCAGCAGTGTCGGGACCCAGCGGGGGGAGACCCAGTACTTC. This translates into CASSVGTQRGETQYF.

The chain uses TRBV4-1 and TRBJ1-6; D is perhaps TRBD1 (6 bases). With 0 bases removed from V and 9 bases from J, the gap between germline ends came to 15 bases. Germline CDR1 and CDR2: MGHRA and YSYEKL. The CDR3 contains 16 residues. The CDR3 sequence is CASSQESQGIGSPLHF. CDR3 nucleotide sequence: TGCGCCAGCAGCCAAGAGTCACAGGGCATAGGTTCACCCCTCCACTTT.

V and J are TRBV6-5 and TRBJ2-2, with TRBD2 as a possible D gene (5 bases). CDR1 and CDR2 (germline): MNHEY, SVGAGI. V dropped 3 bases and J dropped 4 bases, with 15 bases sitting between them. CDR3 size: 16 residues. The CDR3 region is CASSYSGSIATGELFF. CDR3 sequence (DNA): TGTGCCAGCAGTTATTCGGGGTCAATCGCCACCGGGGAGCTGTTTTTT.

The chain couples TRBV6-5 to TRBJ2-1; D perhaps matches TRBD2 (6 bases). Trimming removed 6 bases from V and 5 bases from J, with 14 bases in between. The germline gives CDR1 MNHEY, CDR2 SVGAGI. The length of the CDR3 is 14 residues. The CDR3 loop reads CASRGSGENNEQFF. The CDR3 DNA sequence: TGTGCCAGCAGAGGTTCGGGGGAGAACAATGAGCAGTTCTTC.

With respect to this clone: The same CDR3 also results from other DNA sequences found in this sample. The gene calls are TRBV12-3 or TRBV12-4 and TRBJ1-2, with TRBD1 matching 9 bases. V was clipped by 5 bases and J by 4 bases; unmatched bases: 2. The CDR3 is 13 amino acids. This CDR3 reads CASSRGQGYGYTF. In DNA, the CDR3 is TGTGCCAGCAGTCGGGGACAGGGCTATGGCTACACCTTC.

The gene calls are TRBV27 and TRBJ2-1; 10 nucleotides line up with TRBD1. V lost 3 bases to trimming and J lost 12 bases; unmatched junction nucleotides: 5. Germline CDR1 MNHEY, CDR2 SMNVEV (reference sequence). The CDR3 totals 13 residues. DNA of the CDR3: TGTGCCAGCAGTTTCCGGGACAGGGGTGGGCAGTTCTTC. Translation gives CASSFRDRGGQFF.

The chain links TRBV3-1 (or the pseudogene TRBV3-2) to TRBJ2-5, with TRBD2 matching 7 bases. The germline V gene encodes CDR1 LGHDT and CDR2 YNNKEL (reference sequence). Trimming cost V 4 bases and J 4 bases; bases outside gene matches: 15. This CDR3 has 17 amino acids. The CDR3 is CASSPGEGPGGVETQYF. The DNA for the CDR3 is TGTGCCAGCAGCCCGGGTGAAGGGCCGGGAGGTGTAGAGACCCAGTACTTC.

The CDR3 DNA is TGTGCCAGCAGCCATCACGCAGGGCTGTGGACCGGGGAGCTGTTTTTT. This sequence encodes CASSHHAGLWTGELFF. The chain employs TRBV7-7 and TRBJ2-2; a weak D match, TRBD1 (5 bases). V lost 5 bases, J lost 5 bases, and 18 bases lay in between. The germline gives CDR1 SSHAT, CDR2 FNYEAQ (reference sequence). The CDR3 covers 16 residues.

CDR3 protein: CASSEGPNSPLHF. In DNA form, the CDR3 reads TGTGCCAGCAGTGAGGGCCCTAATTCACCCCTCCACTTT. V is TRBV7-2 and J is TRBJ1-6; D is unclear. The V gene lost 6 bases and the J gene lost 6 bases, with 9 bases spanning the gap. CDR1 and CDR2 (germline): SGHTA, FQGNSA. CDR3 length equals 13 residues.

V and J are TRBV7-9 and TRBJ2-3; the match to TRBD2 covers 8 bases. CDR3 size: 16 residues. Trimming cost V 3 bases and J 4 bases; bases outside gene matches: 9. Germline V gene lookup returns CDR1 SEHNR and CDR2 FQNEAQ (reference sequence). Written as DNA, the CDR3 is TGTGCCAGCAGCTTCATCCGGGGGGGCCAGGCAGATACGCAGTATTTT. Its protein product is CASSFIRGGQADTQYF.

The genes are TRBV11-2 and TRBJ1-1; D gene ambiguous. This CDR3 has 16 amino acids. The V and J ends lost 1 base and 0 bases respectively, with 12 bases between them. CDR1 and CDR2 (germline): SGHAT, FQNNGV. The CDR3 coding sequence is TGTGCCAGCAGCTTAGTGGTCACCCGAGTGAACACTGAAGCTTTCTTT. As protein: CASSLVVTRVNTEAFF.